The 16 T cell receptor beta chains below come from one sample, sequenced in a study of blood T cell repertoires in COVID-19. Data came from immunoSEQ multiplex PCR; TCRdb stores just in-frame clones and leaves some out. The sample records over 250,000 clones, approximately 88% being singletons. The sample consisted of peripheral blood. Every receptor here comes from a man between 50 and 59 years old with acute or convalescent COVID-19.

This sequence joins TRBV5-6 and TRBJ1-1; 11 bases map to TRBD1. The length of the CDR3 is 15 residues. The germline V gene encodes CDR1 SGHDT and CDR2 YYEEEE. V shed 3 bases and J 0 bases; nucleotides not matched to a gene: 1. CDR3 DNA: TGTGCCAGCAGCTCGGACAGGGGGCTGAACACTGAAGCTTTCTTT. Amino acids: CASSSDRGLNTEAFF.

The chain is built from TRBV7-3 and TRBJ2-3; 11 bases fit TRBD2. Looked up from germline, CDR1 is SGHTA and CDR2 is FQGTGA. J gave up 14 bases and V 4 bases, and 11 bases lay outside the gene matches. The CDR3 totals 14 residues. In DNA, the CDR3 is TGTGCCAGCAGCTCGACCCCACCTAGCGGGGGGCTGTATTTT. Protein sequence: CASSSTPPSGGLYF.

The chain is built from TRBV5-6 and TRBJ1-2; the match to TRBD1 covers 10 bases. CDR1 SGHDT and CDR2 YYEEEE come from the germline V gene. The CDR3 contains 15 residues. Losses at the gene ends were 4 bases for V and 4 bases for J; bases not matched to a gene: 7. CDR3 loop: CASSPTGGRGYGYTF. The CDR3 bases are TGTGCCAGCAGCCCGACAGGGGGCCGAGGCTATGGCTACACCTTC.

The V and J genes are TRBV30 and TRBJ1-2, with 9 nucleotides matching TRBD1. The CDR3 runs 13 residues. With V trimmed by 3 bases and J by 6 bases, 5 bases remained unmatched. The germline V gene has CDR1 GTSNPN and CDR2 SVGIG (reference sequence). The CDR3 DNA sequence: TGTGCCTGGAGCCGGACAGGGGTACATGGCTACACCTTC. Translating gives CAWSRTGVHGYTF.

As DNA, the CDR3 is TGTGCCAGCAGCTCAAGGACAGGAAGATCTCAGCCCCAGCATTTT. It codes for CASSSRTGRSQPQHF. The V call is TRBV5-8, the J call TRBJ1-5; TRBD1 matches 7 bases. Germline V gives CDR1 SGHTS, CDR2 YDEGEE. With 3 bases clipped from V and 6 bases from J, the junction kept 9 bases outside the gene matches. The CDR3 has 15 amino acids.

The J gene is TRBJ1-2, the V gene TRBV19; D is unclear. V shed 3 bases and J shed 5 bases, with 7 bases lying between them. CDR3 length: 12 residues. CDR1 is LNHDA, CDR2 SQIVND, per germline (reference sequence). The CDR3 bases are TGTGCCAGTAGTATCCGGGATTATGGCTACACCTTC. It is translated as CASSIRDYGYTF.

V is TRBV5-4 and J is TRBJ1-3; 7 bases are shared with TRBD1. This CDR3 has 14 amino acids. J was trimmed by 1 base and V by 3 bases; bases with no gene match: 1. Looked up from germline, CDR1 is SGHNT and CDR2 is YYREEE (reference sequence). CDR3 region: CASSSGQSGNTIYF. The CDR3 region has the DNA TGTGCCAGCAGCTCGGGACAGTCTGGAAACACCATATATTTT.

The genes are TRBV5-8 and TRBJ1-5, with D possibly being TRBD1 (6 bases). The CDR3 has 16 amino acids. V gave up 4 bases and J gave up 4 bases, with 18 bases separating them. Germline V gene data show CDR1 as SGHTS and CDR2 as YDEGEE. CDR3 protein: CASSPDRLGMNQPQHF. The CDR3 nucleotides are TGTGCCAGCAGCCCGGACAGACTGGGTATGAATCAGCCCCAGCATTTT.

The CDR3 DNA reads as TGTGCCAGCAGCACCTGGGACAGGGGTAACACTGAAGCTTTCTTT. The encoded protein is CASSTWDRGNTEAFF. The chain has TRBV7-2 and TRBJ1-1; 10 bases agree with TRBD1. The CDR3 is 15 amino acids. Germline V gives CDR1 SGHTA, CDR2 FQGNSA. Unmatched junction bases numbered 5, after V lost 5 bases and J lost 2 bases.

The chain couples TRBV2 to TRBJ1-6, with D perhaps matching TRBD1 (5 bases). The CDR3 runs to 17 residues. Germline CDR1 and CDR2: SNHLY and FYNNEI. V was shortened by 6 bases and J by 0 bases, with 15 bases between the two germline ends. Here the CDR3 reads CASSESQGSSYNSPLHF. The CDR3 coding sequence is TGTGCCAGCAGCGAGAGTCAGGGTAGCTCCTATAATTCACCCCTCCACTTT.

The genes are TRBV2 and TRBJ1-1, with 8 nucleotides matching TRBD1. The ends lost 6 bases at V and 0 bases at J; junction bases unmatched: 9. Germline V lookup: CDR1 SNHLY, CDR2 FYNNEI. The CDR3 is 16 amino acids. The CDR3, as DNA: TGTGCCAGCAGCCTACCGCTGACAGGGGTGAACACTGAAGCTTTCTTT. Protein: CASSLPLTGVNTEAFF.

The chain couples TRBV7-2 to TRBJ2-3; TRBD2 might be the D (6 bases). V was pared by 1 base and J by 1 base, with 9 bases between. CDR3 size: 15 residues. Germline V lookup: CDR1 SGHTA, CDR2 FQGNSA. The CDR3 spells CASSLVAVRTDTQYF. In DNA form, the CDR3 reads TGTGCCAGCAGCTTAGTAGCGGTGCGCACAGATACGCAGTATTTT.

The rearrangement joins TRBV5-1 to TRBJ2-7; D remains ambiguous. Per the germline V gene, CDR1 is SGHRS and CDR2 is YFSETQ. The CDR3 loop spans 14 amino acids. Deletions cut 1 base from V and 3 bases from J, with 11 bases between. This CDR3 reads CASSLSRLHYEQYF. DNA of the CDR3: TGCGCCAGCAGCTTGTCACGACTCCACTACGAGCAGTACTTC. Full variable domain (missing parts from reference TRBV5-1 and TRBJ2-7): KAGVTQTPRYLIKTRGQQVTLSCSPISGHRSVSWYQQTPGQGLQFLFEYFSETQRNKGNFPGRFSGRQFSNSRSEMNVSTLELGDSALYLCASSLSRLHYEQYFGPGTRLTVT.

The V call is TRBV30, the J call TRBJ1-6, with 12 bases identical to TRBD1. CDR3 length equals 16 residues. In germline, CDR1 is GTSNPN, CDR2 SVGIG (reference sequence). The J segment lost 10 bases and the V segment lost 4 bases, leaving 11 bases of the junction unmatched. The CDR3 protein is CAWNLAGTGGRSPLHF. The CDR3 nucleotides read TGTGCCTGGAACCTTGCCGGGACAGGGGGCCGGTCACCCCTCCACTTT. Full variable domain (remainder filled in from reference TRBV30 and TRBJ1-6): SQTIHQWPATLVQPVGSPLSLECTVEGTSNPNLYWYRQAAGRGLQLLFYSVGIGQISSEVPQNLSASRPQDRQFILSSKKLLLSDSGFYLCAWNLAGTGGRSPLHFGNGTRLTVT.

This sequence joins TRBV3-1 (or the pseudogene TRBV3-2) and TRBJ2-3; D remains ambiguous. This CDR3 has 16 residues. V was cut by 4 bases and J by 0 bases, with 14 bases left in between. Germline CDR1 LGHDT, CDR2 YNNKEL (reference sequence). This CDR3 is CASSLDPGQSTDTQYF. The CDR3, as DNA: TGTGCCAGCAGCCTCGACCCTGGGCAGAGCACAGATACGCAGTATTTT.

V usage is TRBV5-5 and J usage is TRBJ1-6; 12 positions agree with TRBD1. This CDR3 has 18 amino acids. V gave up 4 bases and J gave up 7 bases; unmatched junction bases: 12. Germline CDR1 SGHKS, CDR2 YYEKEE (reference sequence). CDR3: CASSLGQGARYRNSPLHF. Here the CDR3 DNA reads TGTGCCAGCAGCCTGGGACAGGGGGCGCGGTACAGGAATTCACCCCTCCACTTT.